These T cell receptor beta chains were read from a single sample in a study of cytomegalovirus exposure and HLA in healthy donors. The repertoire was sequenced with immunoSEQ multiplex PCR; TCRdb's copy has only in-frame clones and lacks some. This sample carries some 150,000 clones, nearly 80% of them seen once, and the ten largest clones take 0.5% to 0.85%. Sequencing was performed on PBMCs. Receptors were obtained from a male donor in good health and CMV-seronegative. Both conserved end residues are trimmed from each CDR3.

v_gene	j_gene	CDR3aa
TRBV14	TRBJ2-1	ASSQVGDRGYDEQF
TRBV27	TRBJ2-2	ASSFRQGGTGELF
TRBV6-5	TRBJ1-2	ASSSLSRYGYT
TRBV7-9	TRBJ1-1	ASSINTEAF
TRBV9	TRBJ1-2	ASSTSLDRGVFGYT
TRBV5-4	TRBJ1-1	ASSLGGTVNTEAF
TRBV6-5	TRBJ1-1	ASRSRQGGTEAF
TRBV5-1	TRBJ2-7	ASRPTETYEQY
TRBV6-1	TRBJ2-7	ASQMGQGSTYEQY
TRBV4-3	TRBJ1-2	ASSQRGGYGGYT
TRBV6-1	TRBJ1-1	ASSEVLGGGTEAF
TRBV7-9	TRBJ1-1	ASSLHTTGGGTEAF
TRBV6-6	TRBJ1-5	ASNEGQGPNQPQH
TRBV27	TRBJ2-7	ASRTGATVPYEQY
TRBV29-1	TRBJ2-2	SVVMHQSSGAAGELF
TRBV6-5	TRBJ2-3	ASSYAGSTDTQY
TRBV11-2	TRBJ1-2	ASSPQGIHGYT
TRBV7-6	TRBJ2-1	ASSLKWGGGVSYNEQF
TRBV5-1	TRBJ1-1	ASSSPDRTNTEAF
TRBV7-2	TRBJ2-1	ASSLVPGYNEQF
TRBV2	TRBJ2-1	ASTPSGVEQF
TRBV7-9	TRBJ1-5	SSSLASGDSQPQH
TRBV14	TRBJ2-3	ASSPLLGGVADTQY
TRBV29-1	TRBJ1-2	SVARPGQRGYT
TRBV30	TRBJ1-6	AWSATSGGSPLH
TRBV5-4	TRBJ2-7	ASSRTGGEEQY
TRBV5-6	TRBJ1-5	ASSLRGTADSNQPQH
TRBV29-1	TRBJ1-2	SVAWGPPTNYGYT
TRBV29-1	TRBJ1-2	SARTQRDYGYT
TRBV5-6	TRBJ1-5	ASSLGQVYNQPQH
TRBV7-2	.	ASTRNGGHEQY
TRBV7-9	TRBJ1-1	SSFLQGGTEAF
TRBV2	TRBJ1-1	ASLPMGRTEAF
TRBV7-2	TRBJ2-7	ASSLQQGYLPYEQY
TRBV9	TRBJ2-1	ASSASGVNEQF
TRBV4-3	TRBJ2-1	ASSQAGTGGMNEQF
TRBV2	TRBJ1-2	ASSRVNYGYT
TRBV7-2	TRBJ2-5	ASSTHQTSGGETQY
TRBV2	TRBJ1-2	ASSARTGSYGYT
TRBV11-3	TRBJ2-1	ASSLSGGAGNEQF
TRBV6-5	TRBJ2-2	ASSRTGSTGELF
TRBV5-1	TRBJ2-7	ASSLFMGGDEQY
TRBV19	TRBJ2-3	ASIGRDTQY
TRBV9	TRBJ1-2	ASSGAGGGYT
TRBV6-6	TRBJ2-3	ASSLGGGAGDTQY
TRBV30	TRBJ1-1	AWSSGMNTEAF
TRBV2	TRBJ2-6	ASKGAVLANVLT
TRBV27	TRBJ1-1	ASRYGLLNTEAF
TRBV5-1	TRBJ1-2	ASSFGQSGTYGYT
TRBV6-5	TRBJ1-1	ASLRGANTEAF
TRBV7-6	TRBJ2-7	ASSLSSTGTGSYEQY